One and the same sample provided the 26 T cell receptor beta chains below, sequenced in a study of T-cell reconstitution after alpha-beta-depleted transplantation in children. Researchers prepared the TCRbeta library using unique molecular identifiers, the study reports. TCRdb reanalysed the PCR reads using MiXCR and keeps one entry per CDR3 protein. Of roughly 110,000 distinct CDR3 sequences detected, about a tenth appear once; the ten largest clones hold 30% to 35%. The sample was PBMCs, taken before TCRalphabeta/CD19-depleted stem cell transplant. These receptors were obtained from a boy between 2 and 10 years old with acute lymphoblastic leukemia, due to receive a stem cell transplant.

This clonotype has just a few counts. The DNA of the CDR3 is TGTGCCAGCAGTTCTACACTAGCGGGCAATCAGCCCCAGCATTTT. Amino acids: CASSSTLAGNQPQHF. The chain couples TRBV28 to TRBJ1-5; D uncertain. The CDR3 loop spans 15 amino acids. Deletions cut 4 bases from V and 2 bases from J, with 12 bases between. CDR1 is MDHEN and CDR2 is SYDVKM in the germline V gene.

This clonotype was detected a few times. This chain links TRBV5-8 with TRBJ2-1; the D is unclear. Between the trimmed V and J ends, which lost 1 base and 4 bases, there was a span of 12 bases. The CDR3 sequence is 15 residues long. CDR1 and CDR2 from the germline V gene are SGHTS and YDEGEE. The CDR3 DNA reads TGTGCCAGCAGCTTGAGGTGGGGATCTTACAATGAGCAGTTCTTC. It encodes CASSLRWGSYNEQFF.

This sequence joins TRBV4-1 and TRBJ2-4; a possible D gene is TRBD2 (6 bases). Germline V gene data show CDR1 as MGHRA and CDR2 as YSYEKL. This CDR3 spans 17 amino acids. Trimming cost V 0 bases and J 1 base, with 13 bases left between them. CDR3: CASSQEPVGGAKNIQYF. The CDR3 DNA is TGCGCCAGCAGCCAAGAGCCCGTCGGAGGGGCCAAAAACATTCAGTACTTC.

This clonotype has a count of ten or more. The V and J genes are TRBV4-2 and TRBJ1-1, with 10 bases that match TRBD1. The ends lost 5 bases at V and 5 bases at J; junction bases unmatched: 8. The germline V gene encodes CDR1 LGHNA and CDR2 YNFKEQ. The CDR3 is made up of 15 amino acids. CDR3 bases: TGTGCCAGCAGCACGCCCGGGACAGGGGAAACTGAAGCTTTCTTT. Translated: CASSTPGTGETEAFF.

This clonotype was observed a few times. The rearrangement links TRBV7-2 to TRBJ2-2; D is ambiguous. This CDR3 contains 17 residues. Germline V lookup: CDR1 SGHTA, CDR2 FQGNSA. V lost 7 bases and J 4 bases, leaving 22 bases between the germline ends. The CDR3 nucleotides read TGTGCCAGCACCTTCCCCGTGGCAGCTCCTCCCACCGGGGAGCTGTTTTTT. It is translated as CASTFPVAAPPTGELFF.

At least ten counts were recorded for this clonotype. The chain uses TRBV27 and TRBJ1-5; D ambiguous. CDR3 size: 13 residues. Germline V gives CDR1 MNHEY, CDR2 SMNVEV (reference sequence). The V and J ends lost 3 bases and 6 bases respectively, with 9 bases between them. Written as DNA, the CDR3 is TGTGCCAGCAGTTTCGGGTCCAGTCAGCCCCAGCATTTT. This sequence encodes CASSFGSSQPQHF.

This rearrangement joins TRBV5-1 to TRBJ2-1; TRBD1 might be the D (5 bases). The CDR3 spans 14 residues. The germline V gene has CDR1 SGHRS and CDR2 YFSETQ. Trimming removed 4 bases at V and 2 bases at J, with 10 bases between. In nucleotides, the CDR3 is TGCGCCAGCAGCGCGACAGCTGCCTACAATGAGCAGTTCTTC. As protein: CASSATAAYNEQFF.

This clonotype has a count of ten or more. The rearrangement uses TRBV13 and TRBJ2-4; no clear D. The CDR3 is made up of 17 amino acids. Germline V gene sequence: CDR1 PRHDT, CDR2 FYEKMQ (reference sequence). Trimming removed 1 base at V and 0 bases at J, with 13 bases between. The CDR3 is CASSLAETGLAKNIQYF. The CDR3 DNA follows: TGTGCCAGCAGCTTAGCGGAAACCGGCCTAGCCAAAAACATTCAGTACTTC.

The table lists this clonotype with many counts. The genes are TRBV27 and TRBJ2-5; TRBD2 aligns across 8 bases. This CDR3 comprises 16 residues. The germline V gene has CDR1 MNHEY and CDR2 SMNVEV (reference sequence). After removal of 5 bases from V and 1 base from J, the junction contained 9 bases not matched to a gene. CDR3: CASSRKSGSFQETQYF. The CDR3 coding sequence is TGTGCCAGCAGTCGTAAGAGCGGGAGTTTCCAAGAGACCCAGTACTTC.

This clonotype has at least ten counts. V is TRBV5-6 and J is TRBJ1-5; 9 positions match TRBD1. The length of the CDR3 is 14 residues. After removal of 2 bases from V and 7 bases from J, the junction contained 4 bases not matched to a gene. Germline lookup yields CDR1 SGHDT and CDR2 YYEEEE. In DNA form, the CDR3 reads TGTGCCAGCAGCTTACAGGGGGCAGGGCAGCCCCAGCATTTT. It encodes CASSLQGAGQPQHF. The entire variable domain, with the rest obtained from reference TRBV5-6 and TRBJ1-5, is as follows: DAGVTQSPTHLIKTRGQQVTLRCSPKSGHDTVSWYQQALGQGPQFIFQYYEEEERQRGNFPDRFSGHQFPNYSSELNVNALLLGDSALYLCASSLQGAGQPQHFGDGTRLSIL.

This clonotype has only a few counts. At one end the junction does not follow the germline gene, possibly because of a read error. The rearrangement uses TRBV2 and TRBJ2-7; TRBD2 aligns across 7 bases. This CDR3 has 12 amino acids. The V gene's germline CDR1 is SNHLY and CDR2 FYNNEI. The chain's CDR3 is CASSSGPGLRNF. CDR3 DNA sequence: TGTGCCAGCAGTTCGGGACCGGGACTAAGGAACTTC.

This chain links TRBV19 with TRBJ2-3, with 7 positions matching TRBD2. CDR3 length equals 14 residues. Trimming at V came to 6 bases and at J to 1 base, leaving 4 bases not matched to a gene. Germline CDR1 is LNHDA and CDR2 is SQIVND (reference sequence). CDR3: CASRREFGTDTQYF. CDR3 nucleotide sequence: TGTGCCAGTAGGCGGGAGTTCGGCACAGATACGCAGTATTTT. Full variable domain (rest looked up from reference TRBV19 and TRBJ2-3): DGGITQSPKYLFRKEGQNVTLSCEQNLNHDAMYWYRQDPGQGLRLIYYSQIVNDFQKGDIAEGYSVSREKKESFPLTVTSAQKNPTAFYLCASRREFGTDTQYFGPGTRLTVL.

This chain uses TRBV28 with TRBJ1-2; D uncertain. The CDR3 sequence is 13 residues long. From germline, CDR1 is MDHEN and CDR2 SYDVKM. Trimming stripped 5 bases from V and 10 bases from J, with 17 bases between. The CDR3 protein is CASSLPASHDYTF. As DNA, the CDR3 is TGTGCCAGCAGTCTACCGGCGAGTCACGACTACACCTTC.

The chain recombines TRBV5-1 with TRBJ2-2; either TRBD1 or TRBD2 may supply D (6 bases each). V dropped 8 bases and J dropped 0 bases, with 11 bases sitting between them. Per germline, CDR1 SGHRS and CDR2 YFSETQ. The CDR3 has 14 amino acids. The CDR3 loop is CASAGQSNTGELFF. The CDR3 nucleotides read TGCGCCAGTGCGGGACAATCGAACACCGGGGAGCTGTTTTTT.

This rearrangement joins TRBV28 to TRBJ2-3; unclear D gene. Per germline, CDR1 MDHEN and CDR2 SYDVKM. The length of the CDR3 is 14 residues. The ends were cut back, 4 bases at V and 2 bases at J, with 10 bases in the middle. The CDR3 nucleotides are TGTGCCAGCAGTTCCAGACTGATCACAGATACGCAGTATTTT. Translating it yields CASSSRLITDTQYF.

V and J are TRBV9 and TRBJ2-2, with no clear D. The CDR3 consists of 14 residues. V was shortened by 0 bases and J by 6 bases, with 9 bases between the two germline ends. Looked up from germline, CDR1 is SGDLS and CDR2 is YYNGEE. CDR3 nucleotide sequence: TGTGCCAGCAGCGTAGGTAGCCTGGCCGGGGAGCTGTTTTTT. As protein: CASSVGSLAGELFF.

This clonotype was counted ten times or more. The chain has TRBV10-3 and TRBJ2-7; 9 bases are shared with TRBD2. The V gene's germline CDR1 is ENHRY and CDR2 SYGVKD. Germline trimming cut 3 bases from V and 1 base from J; bases unmatched to any gene: 1. The length of the CDR3 is 14 residues. This chain's CDR3 is CAISDLAGSYEQYF. The CDR3 DNA is TGTGCCATCAGTGATCTAGCGGGATCCTACGAGCAGTACTTC.

This clonotype was counted a single time. V is TRBV5-6 and J is TRBJ2-1; 11 nucleotides agree with TRBD2. J gave up 9 bases and V 8 bases, and 10 bases lay outside the gene matches. The CDR3 has 14 residues. Looked up from germline, CDR1 is SGHDT and CDR2 is YYEEEE. CDR3 in DNA: TGTGCCAGGGGCCAGGGGCTAGCGGGAGGTGAGCAGTTCTTC. Translation: CARGQGLAGGEQFF.

This clonotype showed up many times. The chain combines TRBV29-1 with TRBJ2-7; TRBD1 is a possible D gene (6 bases). Germline V gene sequence: CDR1 SQVTM, CDR2 ANQGSEA. The CDR3 has 12 residues. V dropped 6 bases and J dropped 4 bases, with 13 bases sitting between them. The CDR3, as DNA: TGCAGCGTCGTTGACAGGAGATACGAGCAGTACTTC. The encoded protein is CSVVDRRYEQYF.

V is TRBV27 and J is TRBJ2-7, with 8 positions matching TRBD1. V lost 5 bases and J lost 4; bases outside the gene matches: 13. The CDR3 sequence is 16 residues long. From germline, CDR1 is MNHEY and CDR2 SMNVEV (reference sequence). The CDR3 region has the DNA TGTGCCAGCAGTCCCAGTTCGGGACAGGCACTTTACGAGCAGTACTTC. It yields the protein CASSPSSGQALYEQYF.

V is TRBV6-1 and J is TRBJ1-1; 8 nucleotides align to TRBD1. V trimming: 5 bases; J trimming: 11 bases; junction bases outside the gene matches: 7. This CDR3 has 12 amino acids. CDR1 and CDR2 (germline): MNHNS, SASEGT. CDR3: CASSLDRGSAFF. CDR3 sequence (DNA): TGTGCCAGCAGTCTAGACAGGGGATCGGCTTTCTTT.

This clonotype showed up many times. V is TRBV12-3 or TRBV12-4 and J is TRBJ2-3; D possibly corresponds to TRBD1 (6 bases). This CDR3 is 12 amino acids long. As DNA, the CDR3 is TGTTCCGACAGGCCTAGCACAGATACGCAGTATTTT. It specifies CSDRPSTDTQYF.

The chain employs TRBV20-1 and TRBJ2-3, with D possibly being TRBD2 (5 bases). The germline V gene encodes CDR1 DFQATT and CDR2 SNEGSKA (reference sequence). Trimming shortened V by 2 bases and J by 2 bases, and 17 bases separated the two germline ends. There are 16 residues in the CDR3. The CDR3 sequence is CSARPRAATYTDTQYF. The DNA for the CDR3 is TGCAGTGCTAGACCCCGAGCGGCAACTTACACAGATACGCAGTATTTT.

With respect to this clonotype: A much larger clone differs from this one at a single base, so this may be a read error. The chain joins TRBV20-1 to TRBJ1-1; D remains ambiguous. The CDR3 loop spans 12 amino acids. In germline, CDR1 is DFQATT, CDR2 SNEGSKA (reference sequence). The CDR3, as DNA: TGCAGTGATAGATCACGGAACACTGAAGCTTTCTTT. Translation gives CSDRSRNTEAFF.

The chain employs TRBV14 and TRBJ2-7; 7 positions agree with TRBD1. The germline gives CDR1 SGHDN, CDR2 FVKESK. V lost 1 base, J lost 3 bases, and 3 bases stayed unmatched. This CDR3 is 14 amino acids long. Here the CDR3 reads CASSQGAGGYEQYF. CDR3 sequence (DNA): TGTGCCAGCAGCCAAGGGGCAGGGGGCTACGAGCAGTACTTC.

The V and J genes are TRBV20-1 and TRBJ1-4; unclear D gene. CDR1 is DFQATT, CDR2 SNEGSKA, per germline (reference sequence). V was pared by 3 bases and J by 0 bases, with 8 bases between. The CDR3 has 14 amino acids. CDR3 sequence (DNA): TGCAGTGCTAGGCCCCAGGCAACTAATGAAAAACTGTTTTTT. Translating it yields CSARPQATNEKLFF.